The source of this T cell receptor (beta chain) is a study of response to subunit inactivated influenza vaccine. This clonotype turned up a few times. Its antigen is unidentified. This CDR3 comprises 13 residues. Trimming removed 4 bases at V and 8 bases at J, with 12 bases between. The germline V gene has CDR1 LNHDA and CDR2 SQIVND (reference sequence). TCRdb used MiXCR to reprocess the RT-PCR reads, holding one entry per CDR3 protein. Found here are 800,000 or so distinct CDR3 sequences, approximately 22% of them singletons; the top ten hold about 9.4%. Study results and caveats: The authors offered the suggestion that each seasonal influenza vaccination recruits few new T cells.

The chain has TRBV19 and TRBJ1-3, with D uncertain. The sequence came from a man between 45 and 60 years old who received an inactivated influenza vaccine. Here the sequenced sample was PBMCs from blood, taken around 5 days after vaccination. The CDR3 bases are TGTGCCAGTAGTACGACCTTAGCGGACACCATATATTTT. Protein: CASSTTLADTIYF. The full variable domain, in which reference TRBV19 and TRBJ1-3 provide the parts outside the CDR3, is DGGITQSPKYLFRKEGQNVTLSCEQNLNHDAMYWYRQDPGQGLRLIYYSQIVNDFQKGDIAEGYSVSREKKESFPLTVTSAQKNPTAFYLCASSTTLADTIYFGEGSWLTVV.